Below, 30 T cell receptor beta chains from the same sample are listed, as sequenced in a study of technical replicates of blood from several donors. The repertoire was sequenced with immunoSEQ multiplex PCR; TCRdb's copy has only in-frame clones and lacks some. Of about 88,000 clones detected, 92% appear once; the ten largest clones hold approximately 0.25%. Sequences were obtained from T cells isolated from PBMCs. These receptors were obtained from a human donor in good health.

CDR3 DNA: TGCGCCAGCATGGGGGCAGGCATCAACACTGAAGCTTTCTTT. This gives the protein CASMGAGINTEAFF. The chain uses TRBV5-1 and TRBJ1-1; tentative D call: TRBD1 (6 bases). Trimming shortened V by 6 bases and J by 2 bases, and 14 bases separated the two germline ends. Germline CDR1 is SGHRS and CDR2 is YFSETQ. The CDR3 runs 14 residues.

CDR3 nucleotide sequence: TGTGCCAGCAGCTTTGGAGGGGCGAAGGGTGAGCAGTTCTTC. It yields the protein CASSFGGAKGEQFF. V and J are TRBV5-6 and TRBJ2-1; possibly TRBD2 for D (6 bases). The germline gives CDR1 SGHDT, CDR2 YYEEEE. The CDR3 sequence is 14 residues long. The V end was cut by 2 bases, the J end by 9 bases, with 15 bases between. Drawing the rest from reference TRBV5-6 and TRBJ2-1, the complete variable domain is DAGVTQSPTHLIKTRGQQVTLRCSPKSGHDTVSWYQQALGQGPQFIFQYYEEEERQRGNFPDRFSGHQFPNYSSELNVNALLLGDSALYLCASSFGGAKGEQFFGPGTRLTVL.

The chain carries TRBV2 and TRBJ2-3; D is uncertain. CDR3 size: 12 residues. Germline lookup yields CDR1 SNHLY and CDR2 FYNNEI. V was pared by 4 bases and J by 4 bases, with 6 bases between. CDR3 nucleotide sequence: TGTGCCAGCAGTGTAACATCAGATACGCAGTATTTT. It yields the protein CASSVTSDTQYF.

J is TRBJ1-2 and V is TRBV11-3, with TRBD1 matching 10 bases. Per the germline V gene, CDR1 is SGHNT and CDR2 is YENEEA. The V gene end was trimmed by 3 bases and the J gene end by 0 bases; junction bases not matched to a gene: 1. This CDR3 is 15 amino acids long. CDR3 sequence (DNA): TGTGCCAGCAGCTTCGGGACAGGGGCTAACTATGGCTACACCTTC. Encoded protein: CASSFGTGANYGYTF.

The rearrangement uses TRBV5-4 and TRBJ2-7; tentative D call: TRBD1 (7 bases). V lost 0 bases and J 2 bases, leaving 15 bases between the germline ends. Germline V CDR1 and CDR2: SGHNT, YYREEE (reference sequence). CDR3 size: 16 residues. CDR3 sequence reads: CASSLARGAGPYEQYF. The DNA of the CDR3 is TGTGCCAGCAGCTTGGCCAGGGGGGCTGGCCCCTACGAGCAGTACTTC.

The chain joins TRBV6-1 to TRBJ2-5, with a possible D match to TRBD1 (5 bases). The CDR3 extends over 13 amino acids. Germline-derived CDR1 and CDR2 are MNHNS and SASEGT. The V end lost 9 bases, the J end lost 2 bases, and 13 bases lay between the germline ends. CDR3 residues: CASFLGVQETQYF. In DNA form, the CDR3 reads TGTGCCAGTTTTCTAGGGGTACAAGAGACCCAGTACTTC.

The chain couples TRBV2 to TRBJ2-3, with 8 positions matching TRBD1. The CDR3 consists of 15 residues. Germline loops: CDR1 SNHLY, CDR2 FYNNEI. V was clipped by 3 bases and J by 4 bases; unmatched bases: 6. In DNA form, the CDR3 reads TGTGCCAGCAGTGAGGACAGGGCAAGCGCAGATACGCAGTATTTT. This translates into CASSEDRASADTQYF.

The CDR3: CASSLLIDPGNYGYTF. The CDR3 nucleotides read TGTGCCAGCAGTTTGCTCATCGATCCAGGGAACTATGGCTACACCTTC. The chain recombines TRBV28 with TRBJ1-2, with a weak D call TRBD1 (5 bases). V lost 3 bases, J lost 2 bases, and 16 bases lay in between. The CDR3 sequence is 16 residues long. Germline-derived CDR1 and CDR2 are MDHEN and SYDVKM.

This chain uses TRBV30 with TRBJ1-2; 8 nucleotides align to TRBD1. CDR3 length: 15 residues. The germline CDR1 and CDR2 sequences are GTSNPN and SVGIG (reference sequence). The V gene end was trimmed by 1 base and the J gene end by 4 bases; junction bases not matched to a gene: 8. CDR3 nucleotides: TGTGCCTGGAGTGCTCTAACAACAGGGGGCTATGGCTACACCTTC. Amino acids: CAWSALTTGGYGYTF.

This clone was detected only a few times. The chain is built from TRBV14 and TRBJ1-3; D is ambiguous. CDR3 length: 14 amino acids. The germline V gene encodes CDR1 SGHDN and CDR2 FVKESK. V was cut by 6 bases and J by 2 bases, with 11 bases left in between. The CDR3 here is CASSWSGTGNTIYF. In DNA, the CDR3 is TGTGCCAGCAGTTGGTCCGGGACTGGAAACACCATATATTTT.

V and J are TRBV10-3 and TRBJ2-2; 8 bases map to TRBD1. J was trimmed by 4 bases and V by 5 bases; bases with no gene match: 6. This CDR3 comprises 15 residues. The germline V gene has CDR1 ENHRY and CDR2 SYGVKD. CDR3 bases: TGTGCCATCAGTACAGGGGGGAGAGTCACCGGGGAGCTGTTTTTT. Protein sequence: CAISTGGRVTGELFF.

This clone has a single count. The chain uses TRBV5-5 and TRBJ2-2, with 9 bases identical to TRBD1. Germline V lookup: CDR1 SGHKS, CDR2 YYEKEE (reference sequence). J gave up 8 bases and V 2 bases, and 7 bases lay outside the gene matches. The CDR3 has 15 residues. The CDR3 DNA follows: TGTGCCAGCAGCTTCCCGGACAGGGGCGCGGGGGAGCTGTTTTTT. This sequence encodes CASSFPDRGAGELFF.

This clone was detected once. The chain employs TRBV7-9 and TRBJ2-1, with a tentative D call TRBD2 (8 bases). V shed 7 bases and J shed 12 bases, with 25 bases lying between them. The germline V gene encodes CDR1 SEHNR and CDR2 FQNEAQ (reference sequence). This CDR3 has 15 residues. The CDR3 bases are TGTGCCAGCACCCAGCCAGGGGGGGTAGCGGGATGGCAGTTCTTC. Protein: CASTQPGGVAGWQFF.

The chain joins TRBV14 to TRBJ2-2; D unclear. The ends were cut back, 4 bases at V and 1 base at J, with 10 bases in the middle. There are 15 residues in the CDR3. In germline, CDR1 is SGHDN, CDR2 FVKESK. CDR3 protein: CASSPAYRNTGELFF. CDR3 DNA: TGTGCCAGCAGCCCTGCCTACCGGAACACCGGGGAGCTGTTTTTT.

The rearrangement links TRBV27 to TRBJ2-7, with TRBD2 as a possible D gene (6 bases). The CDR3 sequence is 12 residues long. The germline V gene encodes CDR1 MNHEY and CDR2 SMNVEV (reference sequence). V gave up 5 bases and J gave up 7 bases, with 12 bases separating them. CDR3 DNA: TGTGCCAGCAGTCCTCCGGGGGAAGAGCAGTACTTC. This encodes CASSPPGEEQYF.

CDR3 sequence (DNA): TGTGCCAGCAGCCGGACTCCCTCTAGCACAGATACGCAGTATTTT. Translation gives CASSRTPSSTDTQYF. V usage is TRBV5-5 and J usage is TRBJ2-3; the D gene is possibly TRBD2 (5 bases). CDR1 is SGHKS, CDR2 YYEKEE, per germline (reference sequence). V shed 4 bases and J shed 0 bases, with 12 bases lying between them. This CDR3 is built from 15 residues.

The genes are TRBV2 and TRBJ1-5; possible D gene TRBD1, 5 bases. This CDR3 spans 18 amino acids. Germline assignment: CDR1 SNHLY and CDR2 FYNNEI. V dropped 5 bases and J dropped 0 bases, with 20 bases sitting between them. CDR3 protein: CASSNVRGNPGSNQPQHF. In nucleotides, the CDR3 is TGTGCCAGCAGTAACGTACGGGGGAACCCTGGTAGCAATCAGCCCCAGCATTTT.

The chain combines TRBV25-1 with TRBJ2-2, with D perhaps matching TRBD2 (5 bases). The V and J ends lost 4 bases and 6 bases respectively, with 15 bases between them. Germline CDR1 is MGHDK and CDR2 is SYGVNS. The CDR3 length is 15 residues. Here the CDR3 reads CASSASTWGAGELFF. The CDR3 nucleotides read TGTGCCAGCAGTGCATCCACCTGGGGAGCCGGGGAGCTGTTTTTT.

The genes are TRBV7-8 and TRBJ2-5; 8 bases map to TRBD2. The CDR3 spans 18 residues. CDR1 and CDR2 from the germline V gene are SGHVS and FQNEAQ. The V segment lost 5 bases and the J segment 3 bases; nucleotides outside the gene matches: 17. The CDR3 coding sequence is TGTGCCAGCAGCGGCGGGACTTTAGCGGGATATTGGGAAGAGACCCAGTACTTC. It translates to CASSGGTLAGYWEETQYF.

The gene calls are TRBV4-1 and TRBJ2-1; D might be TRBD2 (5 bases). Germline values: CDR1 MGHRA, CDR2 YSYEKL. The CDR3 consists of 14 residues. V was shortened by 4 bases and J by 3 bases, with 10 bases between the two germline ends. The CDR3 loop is CASSPAGNYNEQFF. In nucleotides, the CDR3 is TGCGCCAGCAGCCCCGCCGGGAACTACAATGAGCAGTTCTTC.

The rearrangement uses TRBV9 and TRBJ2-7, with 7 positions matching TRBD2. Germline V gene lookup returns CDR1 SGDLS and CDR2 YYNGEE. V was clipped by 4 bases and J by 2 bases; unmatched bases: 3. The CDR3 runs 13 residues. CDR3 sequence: CASSPRGTYEQYF. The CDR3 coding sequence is TGTGCCAGCAGCCCGCGGGGGACCTACGAGCAGTACTTC.

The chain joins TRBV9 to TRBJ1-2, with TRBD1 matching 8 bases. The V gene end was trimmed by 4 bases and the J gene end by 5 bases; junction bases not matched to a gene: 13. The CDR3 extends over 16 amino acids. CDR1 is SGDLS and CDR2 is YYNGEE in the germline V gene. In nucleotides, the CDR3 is TGTGCCAGCAGCCCCGGGACAGGTCCGGCTTCATATGGCTACACCTTC. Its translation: CASSPGTGPASYGYTF. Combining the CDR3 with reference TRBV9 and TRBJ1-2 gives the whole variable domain DSGVTQTPKHLITATGQRVTLRCSPRSGDLSVYWYQQSLDQGLQFLIQYYNGEERAKGNILERFSAQQFPDLHSELNLSSLELGDSALYFCASSPGTGPASYGYTFGSGTRLTVV.

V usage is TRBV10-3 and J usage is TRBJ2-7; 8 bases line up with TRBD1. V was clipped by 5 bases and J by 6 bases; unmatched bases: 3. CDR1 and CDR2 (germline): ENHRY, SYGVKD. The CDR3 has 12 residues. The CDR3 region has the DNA TGTGCCATCAGTTCCGACAGGGGCGAGCAGTACTTC. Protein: CAISSDRGEQYF.

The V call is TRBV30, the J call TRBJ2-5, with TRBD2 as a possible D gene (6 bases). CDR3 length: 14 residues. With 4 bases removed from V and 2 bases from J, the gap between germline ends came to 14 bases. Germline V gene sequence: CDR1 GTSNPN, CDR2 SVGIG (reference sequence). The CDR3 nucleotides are TGTGCCTGGAATCTCGGGCGGGGACAAGAGACCCAGTACTTC. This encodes CAWNLGRGQETQYF.

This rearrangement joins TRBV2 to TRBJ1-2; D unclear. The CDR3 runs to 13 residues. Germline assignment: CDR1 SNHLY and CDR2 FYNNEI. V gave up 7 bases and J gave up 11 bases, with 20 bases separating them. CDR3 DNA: TGTGCCAGCAAGCTCGGAGAGTCTCCCCTGTACACCTTC. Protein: CASKLGESPLYTF.

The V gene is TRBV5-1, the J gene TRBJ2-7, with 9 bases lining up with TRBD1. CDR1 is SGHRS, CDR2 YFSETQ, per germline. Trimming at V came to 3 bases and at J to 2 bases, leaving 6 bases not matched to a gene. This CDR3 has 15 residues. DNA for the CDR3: TGCGCCAGCAGCTCCACAGGGGGCTCAGCCTACGAGCAGTACTTC. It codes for CASSSTGGSAYEQYF.

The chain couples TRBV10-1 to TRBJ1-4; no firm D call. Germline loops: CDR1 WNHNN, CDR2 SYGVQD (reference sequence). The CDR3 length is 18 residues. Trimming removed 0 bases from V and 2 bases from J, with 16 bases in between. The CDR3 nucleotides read TGCGCCAGCAGTGAGTCGGTTATCGGGGAGAGGACTAATGAAAAACTGTTTTTT. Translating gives CASSESVIGERTNEKLFF.

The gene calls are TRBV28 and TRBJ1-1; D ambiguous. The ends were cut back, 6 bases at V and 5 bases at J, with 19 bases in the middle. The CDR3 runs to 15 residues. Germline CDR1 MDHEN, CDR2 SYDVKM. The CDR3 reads CASSPPRTGRTEAFF. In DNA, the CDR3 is TGTGCCAGCAGCCCCCCTAGGACCGGGAGGACTGAAGCTTTCTTT. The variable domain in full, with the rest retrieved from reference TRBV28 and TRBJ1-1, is DVKVTQSSRYLVKRTGEKVFLECVQDMDHENMFWYRQDPGLGLRLIYFSYDVKMKEKGDIPEGYSVSREKKERFSLILESASTNQTSMYLCASSPPRTGRTEAFFGQGTRLTVV.

The CDR3 protein is CASSTKGVTYEQYF. CDR3 coding DNA: TGTGCCAGCAGCACAAAAGGGGTCACCTACGAGCAGTACTTC. The gene calls are TRBV27 and TRBJ2-7; D is perhaps TRBD1 (5 bases). The germline V gene has CDR1 MNHEY and CDR2 SMNVEV (reference sequence). Trimming removed 6 bases at V and 2 bases at J, with 14 bases between. This CDR3 has 14 amino acids.

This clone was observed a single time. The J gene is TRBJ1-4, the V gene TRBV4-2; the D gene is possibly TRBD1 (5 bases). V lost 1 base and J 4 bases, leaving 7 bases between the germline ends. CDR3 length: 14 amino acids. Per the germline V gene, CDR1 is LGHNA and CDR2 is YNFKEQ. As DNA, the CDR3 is TGTGCCAGCAGCCAAGGGGACTTTAATGAAAAACTGTTTTTT. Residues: CASSQGDFNEKLFF.